This T cell receptor beta chain derives from a study of T cells in women clearing cervical HPV infection. Produced via immunoSEQ multiplex PCR; TCRdb's table is partial and in-frame only. The sample has 7,500 to 10,000 clones, and its top ten clones hold approximately 8.3%. The V gene end was trimmed by 4 bases and the J gene end by 2 bases; junction bases not matched to a gene: 5. Germline assignment: CDR1 SGHRS and CDR2 YFSETQ. The CDR3 length is 14 residues. A word on this clone: The sequenced fragment ends 3 residues before the CDR3 boundary, so the rest is inferred from the germline J gene.

The clonotype comes from a woman aged 18-70 years with a cervical HPV16 infection that either progressed to CIN3+ or cleared (not recorded which). Sequencing was carried out using blood buffy coat. The J gene is TRBJ2-5, the V gene TRBV5-1; 7 nucleotides align to TRBD1. The sequenced CDR3 bases are TGCGCCAGCAGCCAGACAGGGTTTCAAGAGACC. Amino acid sequence: CASSQTGFQET. In full, the CDR3 reads CASSQTGFQETQYF.